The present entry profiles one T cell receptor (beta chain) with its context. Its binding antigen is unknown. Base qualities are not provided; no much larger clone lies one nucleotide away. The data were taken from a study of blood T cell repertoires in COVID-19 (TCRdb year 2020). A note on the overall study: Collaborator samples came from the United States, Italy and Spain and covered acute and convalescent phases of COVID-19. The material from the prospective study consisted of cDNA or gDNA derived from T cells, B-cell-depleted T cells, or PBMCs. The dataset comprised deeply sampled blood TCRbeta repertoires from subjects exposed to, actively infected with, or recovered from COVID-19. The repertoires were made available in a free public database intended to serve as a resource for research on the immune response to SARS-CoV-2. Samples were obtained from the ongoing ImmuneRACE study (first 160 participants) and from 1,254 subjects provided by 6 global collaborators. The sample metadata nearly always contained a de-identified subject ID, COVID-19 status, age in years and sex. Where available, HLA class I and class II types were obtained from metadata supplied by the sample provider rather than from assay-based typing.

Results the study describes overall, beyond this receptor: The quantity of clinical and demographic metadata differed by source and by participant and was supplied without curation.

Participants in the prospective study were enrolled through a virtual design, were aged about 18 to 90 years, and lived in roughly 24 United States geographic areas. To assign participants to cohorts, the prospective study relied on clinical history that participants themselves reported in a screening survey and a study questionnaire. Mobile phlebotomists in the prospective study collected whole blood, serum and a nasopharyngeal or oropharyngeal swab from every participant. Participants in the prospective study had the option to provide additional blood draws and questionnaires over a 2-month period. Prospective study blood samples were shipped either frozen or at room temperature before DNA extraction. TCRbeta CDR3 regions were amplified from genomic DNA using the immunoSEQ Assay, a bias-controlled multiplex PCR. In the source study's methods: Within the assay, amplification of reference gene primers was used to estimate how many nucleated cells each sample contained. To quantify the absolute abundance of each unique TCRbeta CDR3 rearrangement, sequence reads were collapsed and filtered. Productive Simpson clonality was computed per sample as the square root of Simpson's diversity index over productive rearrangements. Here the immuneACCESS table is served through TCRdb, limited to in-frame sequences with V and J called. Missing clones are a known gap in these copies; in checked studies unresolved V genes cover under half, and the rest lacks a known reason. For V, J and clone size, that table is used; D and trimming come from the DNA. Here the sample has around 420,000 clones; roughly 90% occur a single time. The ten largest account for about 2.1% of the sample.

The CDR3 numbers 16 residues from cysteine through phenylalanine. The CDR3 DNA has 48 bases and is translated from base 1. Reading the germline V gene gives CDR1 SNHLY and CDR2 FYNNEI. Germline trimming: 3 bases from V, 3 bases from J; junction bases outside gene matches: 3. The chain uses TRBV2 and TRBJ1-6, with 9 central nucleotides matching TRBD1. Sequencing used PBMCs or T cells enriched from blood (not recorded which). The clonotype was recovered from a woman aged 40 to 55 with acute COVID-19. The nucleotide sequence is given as TGTGCCAGCAGTGAGCGACAGGGGGGCTATAATTCACCCCTCCACTTT. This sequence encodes CASSERQGGYNSPLHF.